The 24 T cell receptor beta chains presented below share a single source sample, sequenced in a study of blood T cell repertoires in COVID-19. Data came from immunoSEQ multiplex PCR; TCRdb stores just in-frame clones and leaves some out. The sample shows some 140,000 clones, 65% to 80% of them seen only once. The sequencing sample was made of peripheral blood. The origin of the receptors is a man older than 75 with acute or convalescent COVID-19.

A few counts support this clone. The chain has TRBV5-1 and TRBJ2-5, with D unresolved. The CDR3 has 12 amino acids. Per germline, CDR1 SGHRS and CDR2 YFSETQ. Between the trimmed V and J ends, which lost 4 bases and 0 bases, there was a span of 4 bases. CDR3 amino acids: CASSLDQETQYF. The CDR3 bases are TGCGCCAGCAGCCTAGACCAAGAGACCCAGTACTTC. The full variable domain, with the rest looked up from reference TRBV5-1 and TRBJ2-5, is KAGVTQTPRYLIKTRGQQVTLSCSPISGHRSVSWYQQTPGQGLQFLFEYFSETQRNKGNFPGRFSGRQFSNSRSEMNVSTLELGDSALYLCASSLDQETQYFGPGTRLLVL.

This chain joins TRBV7-9 and TRBJ1-5; 8 positions match TRBD1. The J segment lost 6 bases and the V segment lost 11 bases, leaving 9 bases of the junction unmatched. CDR1 and CDR2 from the germline V gene are SEHNR and FQNEAQ (reference sequence). The CDR3 has 13 amino acids. CDR3 protein: CASSGGLGQPQHF. CDR3 nucleotides: TGTGCCTCATCAGGGGGCTTAGGTCAGCCCCAGCATTTT.

This chain uses TRBV6-1 with TRBJ2-5; tentatively, D is TRBD2 (5 bases). The V end was cut by 0 bases, the J end by 7 bases, with 12 bases between. The CDR3 has 14 residues. Germline-derived CDR1 and CDR2 are MNHNS and SASEGT. CDR3 DNA: TGTGCCAGCAGTGAAGCGCCGGGGATGGCGACCCAGTACTTC. The encoded protein is CASSEAPGMATQYF.

The CDR3 region has the DNA TGTGCCAGCAGCTTCGGACATTCGGGCTATGGCTACACCTTC. This codes for CASSFGHSGYGYTF. The J gene is TRBJ1-2, the V gene TRBV5-5; weak D call: TRBD1 (5 bases). The V gene's germline CDR1 is SGHKS and CDR2 YYEKEE (reference sequence). V gave up 2 bases and J gave up 4 bases, with 12 bases separating them. This CDR3 contains 14 residues.

As regards this clone: The identical CDR3 is also encoded by other nucleotide sequences in the sample. This chain uses TRBV7-7 with TRBJ2-5, with TRBD2 as a possible D gene (5 bases). The CDR3 loop spans 13 amino acids. V was shortened by 2 bases and J by 2 bases, with 6 bases between the two germline ends. CDR1 is SSHAT, CDR2 FNYEAQ, per germline (reference sequence). The CDR3 loop reads CASSLTRQETQYF. CDR3 DNA: TGTGCCAGCAGCTTAACTAGGCAAGAGACCCAGTACTTC.

The chain recombines TRBV10-1 with TRBJ2-2, with D tentatively TRBD1 (5 bases). The CDR3 extends over 13 amino acids. Germline CDR1 WNHNN, CDR2 SYGVQD (reference sequence). Between the trimmed V and J ends, which lost 9 bases and 5 bases, there was a span of 13 bases. CDR3: CARPREGTGELFF. CDR3 DNA sequence: TGCGCCAGACCCAGGGAAGGAACCGGGGAGCTGTTTTTT.

J is TRBJ2-2 and V is TRBV30, with D maybe TRBD1 (6 bases). The V end was cut by 2 bases, the J end by 5 bases, with 9 bases between. The CDR3 runs 13 residues. Germline V gene data show CDR1 as GTSNPN and CDR2 as SVGIG (reference sequence). In nucleotides, the CDR3 is TGTGCCTGGAGTATAACAGGGACCGGGGAGCTGTTTTTT. The encoded protein is CAWSITGTGELFF. Filled out from reference TRBV30 and TRBJ2-2, the complete variable domain reads SQTIHQWPATLVQPVGSPLSLECTVEGTSNPNLYWYRQAAGRGLQLLFYSVGIGQISSEVPQNLSASRPQDRQFILSSKKLLLSDSGFYLCAWSITGTGELFFGEGSRLTVL.

The rearrangement joins TRBV7-6 to TRBJ1-4; 7 nucleotides align to TRBD1. V lost 5 bases to trimming and J lost 3 bases; unmatched junction nucleotides: 6. The CDR3 consists of 15 residues. Germline CDR1 reads SGHVS; CDR2 reads FNYEAQ. The CDR3 bases are TGTGCCAGCAGCAGAACCGGGACAGCTAATGAAAAACTGTTTTTT. Its protein product is CASSRTGTANEKLFF.

This clone was detected only a few times. The J gene is TRBJ2-4, the V gene TRBV7-9; D possibly corresponds to TRBD2 (5 bases). The CDR3 contains 17 residues. Germline CDR1 is SEHNR and CDR2 is FQNEAQ (reference sequence). Deletions cut 5 bases from V and 3 bases from J, with 20 bases between. This CDR3 reads CASSAPQAGLGKNIQYF. The CDR3 region has the DNA TGTGCCAGCAGCGCACCCCAGGCGGGTTTAGGCAAAAACATTCAGTACTTC. Full variable domain (rest looked up from reference TRBV7-9 and TRBJ2-4): DTGVSQNPRHKITKRGQNVTFRCDPISEHNRLYWYRQTLGQGPEFLTYFQNEAQLEKSRLLSDRFSAERPKGSFSTLEIQRTEQGDSAMYLCASSAPQAGLGKNIQYFGAGTRLSVL.

This clone has just one count. The V call is TRBV28, the J call TRBJ1-5; D is undetermined. The CDR3 consists of 13 residues. V lost 7 bases to trimming and J lost 4 bases, with 11 bases between them. CDR1 is MDHEN, CDR2 SYDVKM, per germline. This chain's CDR3 is CASTPLYNQPQHF. CDR3 DNA sequence: TGTGCCAGCACTCCCCTCTATAATCAGCCCCAGCATTTT.

About this clone: Germline and junction disagree at one end, which may indicate a read error. The chain recombines TRBV5-4 with TRBJ2-2; 9 bases are a match to TRBD1. Germline CDR1 is SGHNT and CDR2 is YYREEE (reference sequence). The CDR3 covers 11 residues. CDR3 region: CASRDRGTLCF. The CDR3 DNA reads TGTGCCAGCAGGGACAGGGGTACCTTATGTTTT.

Concerning this clone itself: The same CDR3 arises from other DNA sequences in this sample as well. The chain uses TRBV7-9 and TRBJ1-5; 9 positions match TRBD1. Germline CDR1 is SEHNR and CDR2 is FQNEAQ (reference sequence). This CDR3 is built from 15 residues. The junction had 5 bases not matched to a gene; V was cut back by 3 bases and J by 5 bases. DNA for the CDR3: TGTGCCAGCAGCTTCTCGGGACAGGGTGATCAGCCCCAGCATTTT. As protein: CASSFSGQGDQPQHF.

This clone has a single count. The chain has TRBV7-3 and TRBJ2-1, with 7 nucleotides matching TRBD2. J was trimmed by 7 bases and V by 0 bases; bases with no gene match: 3. Germline CDR1 is SGHTA and CDR2 is FQGTGA. This CDR3 is 14 amino acids long. The CDR3 loop is CASSLTLAVNEQFF. The CDR3 bases are TGTGCCAGCAGCTTAACCCTAGCGGTTAATGAGCAGTTCTTC.

The chain couples TRBV18 to TRBJ1-6; a weak D match, TRBD1 (5 bases). Germline CDR1 KGHSH, CDR2 LQKENI. The CDR3 contains 13 residues. V shed 4 bases and J shed 12 bases, with 13 bases lying between them. CDR3 amino acids: CASSRGDFEPLHF. The CDR3 bases are TGTGCCAGCTCACGGGGGGACTTCGAACCCCTCCACTTT.

This chain joins TRBV3-1 (or the pseudogene TRBV3-2) and TRBJ2-5, with D maybe TRBD2 (6 bases). Germline CDR1 reads LGHDT; CDR2 reads YNNKEL (reference sequence). V was trimmed by 4 bases and J by 5 bases, leaving 14 bases between them. The CDR3 length is 14 residues. In DNA, the CDR3 is TGTGCCAGCAGCCGGGACCCGGCGGGGGAGACCCAGTACTTC. Translating gives CASSRDPAGETQYF.

In DNA form, the CDR3 reads TGTGCCAGCAGCCGCGGCGGGGGGGCAGTCAGGGGCACCGGGGAGCTGTTTTTT. It specifies CASSRGGGAVRGTGELFF. This sequence joins TRBV3-1 (or the pseudogene TRBV3-2) and TRBJ2-2; 9 positions agree with TRBD2. The trim removed 4 bases at V and 4 bases at J, leaving 13 bases unmatched. The length of the CDR3 is 18 residues. Germline CDR1 reads LGHDT; CDR2 reads YNNKEL (reference sequence).

The chain has TRBV28 and TRBJ2-5, with 10 positions matching TRBD1. Germline values: CDR1 MDHEN, CDR2 SYDVKM. This CDR3 is 15 amino acids long. With 5 bases clipped from V and 4 bases from J, the junction kept 7 bases outside the gene matches. The CDR3 here is CASSTGTGVRETQYF. The CDR3 DNA reads as TGTGCCAGCAGTACCGGGACAGGGGTCCGAGAGACCCAGTACTTC.

This clone was detected only once. The rearrangement joins TRBV4-3 to TRBJ2-7; tentatively, D is TRBD2 (5 bases). V lost 4 bases and J 2 bases, leaving 12 bases between the germline ends. Germline CDR1 is LGHNA and CDR2 is YSLEER. This CDR3 is built from 14 residues. The CDR3 loop reads CASSLGITAYEQYF. In DNA, the CDR3 is TGCGCCAGCAGCCTCGGGATAACTGCCTACGAGCAGTACTTC.

This rearrangement joins TRBV11-2 to TRBJ2-7, with D perhaps matching TRBD2 (7 bases). The V gene's germline CDR1 is SGHAT and CDR2 FQNNGV. V dropped 5 bases and J dropped 5 bases, with 19 bases sitting between them. The CDR3 sequence is 15 residues long. In DNA, the CDR3 is TGTGCCAGCAGCCAAAGGGGGGGCAGGGAGGACGAGCAGTACTTC. Amino acid sequence: CASSQRGGREDEQYF.

This rearrangement joins TRBV6-1 to TRBJ2-3; 10 bases match TRBD2. Germline CDR1 and CDR2: MNHNS and SASEGT. Germline trimming cut 2 bases from V and 4 bases from J; bases unmatched to any gene: 12. CDR3 length equals 18 residues. The CDR3 coding sequence is TGTGCCAGCAGTGAACCCCTAGCGGGGGAGATTGATTCAGATACGCAGTATTTT. Translating it yields CASSEPLAGEIDSDTQYF.

This clone was detected only once. This chain connects TRBV11-2 to TRBJ1-5; D is unresolved. Trimming pared 2 bases from V and 0 bases from J, leaving 2 bases between. The CDR3 contains 13 residues. Germline values: CDR1 SGHAT, CDR2 FQNNGV. CDR3 sequence reads: CASSLLSNQPQHF. The DNA for the CDR3 is TGTGCCAGCAGCTTACTTAGCAATCAGCCCCAGCATTTT.

The V and J genes are TRBV28 and TRBJ1-5; D is unclear. Germline CDR1 MDHEN, CDR2 SYDVKM. This CDR3 has 13 residues. Trimming shortened V by 5 bases and J by 6 bases, and 11 bases separated the two germline ends. The CDR3 coding sequence is TGTGCCAGCAGTCTGACTCAGTCTCAGCCCCAGCATTTT. Translation gives CASSLTQSQPQHF.

The V gene is TRBV6-5, the J gene TRBJ1-2; D gene unclear. The length of the CDR3 is 16 residues. The germline gives CDR1 MNHEY, CDR2 SVGAGI. Deletions cut 0 bases from V and 4 bases from J, with 15 bases between. The CDR3 coding sequence is TGTGCCAGCAGTTACTCGTTGGAGGCCCGGCCCTATGGCTACACCTTC. Encoded protein: CASSYSLEARPYGYTF.

The chain carries TRBV5-1 and TRBJ2-2; 10 bases agree with TRBD2. Trimming removed 0 bases from V and 4 bases from J; junction bases left unmatched: 3. From germline, CDR1 is SGHRS and CDR2 YFSETQ. This CDR3 has 16 amino acids. The CDR3 region has the DNA TGCGCCAGCAGCTTGGTGGTAGCGGGGGGCACCGGGGAGCTGTTTTTT. Its translation is CASSLVVAGGTGELFF.